Following are 11 T cell receptor beta chains from one sample sequenced in a study of blood T cells in healthy people across ages. Combining a sample-barcoded 5' primer with a J-beta primer mix, a second PCR ran for about 6 to 12 cycles. One entry per CDR3 protein, called by TCRdb with MiXCR from the 5' RACE reads. Here the sample spans fewer than 1,000,000 distinct CDR3 sequences, more than 35% being singletons. Material: blood. Receptors were obtained from an elderly man in good health.

J is TRBJ1-1 and V is TRBV2; D is ambiguous. This CDR3 is built from 11 residues. Germline values: CDR1 SNHLY, CDR2 FYNNEI. The V gene lost 7 bases and the J gene lost 8 bases, with 11 bases spanning the gap. Written as DNA, the CDR3 is TGTGCCAGCAAAAGCTGGGAGGAAGCTTTCTTT. Encoded protein: CASKSWEEAFF.

This clonotype was detected a few times. J is TRBJ2-7 and V is TRBV5-1; TRBD2 matches 9 bases. CDR3 length equals 15 residues. V shed 0 bases, J shed 6 bases, and the junction held 7 bases outside the gene matches. Germline V gene sequence: CDR1 SGHRS, CDR2 YFSETQ. The CDR3 DNA follows: TGCGCCAGCAGCTTGGAGGCTAGCGGGATTTCCGAGCAGTACTTC. Protein: CASSLEASGISEQYF. Combining the CDR3 with reference TRBV5-1 and TRBJ2-7 gives the whole variable domain KAGVTQTPRYLIKTRGQQVTLSCSPISGHRSVSWYQQTPGQGLQFLFEYFSETQRNKGNFPGRFSGRQFSNSRSEMNVSTLELGDSALYLCASSLEASGISEQYFGPGTRLTVT.

There are many counts of this clonotype. A much larger clone is a single base away; this may be a read error. CDR3 nucleotides: TGCAGTGCTGAATTGGATTCGATGGATGAGCAGTACTTC. It yields the protein CSAELDSMDEQYF. The chain carries TRBV20-1 and TRBJ2-5; D gene unclear. CDR3 length equals 13 residues. The germline V and J ends were trimmed by 5 bases and 11 bases, with 21 bases remaining between them. Germline CDR1 reads DFQATT; CDR2 reads SNEGSKA (reference sequence).

This clonotype was counted at least ten times. J is TRBJ2-7 and V is TRBV28; D is unresolved. The CDR3 loop spans 15 amino acids. V lost 5 bases to trimming and J lost 7 bases, with 21 bases between them. Germline lookup yields CDR1 MDHEN and CDR2 SYDVKM. In nucleotides, the CDR3 is TGTGCCAGCAGTCCCACCCTTGGGCTGCAGGCTGAGCAGTACTTC. It encodes CASSPTLGLQAEQYF.

In its sample, this clonotype was seen many times. The chain has TRBV29-1 and TRBJ1-2, with a tentative D call TRBD1 (5 bases). CDR3 length equals 15 residues. Trimming stripped 5 bases from V and 4 bases from J, with 20 bases between. Germline assignment: CDR1 SQVTM and CDR2 ANQGSEA. The CDR3 sequence: CSVPPFGGIGYGYTF. The CDR3, as DNA: TGCAGCGTTCCACCCTTTGGGGGGATTGGCTATGGCTACACCTTC.

The chain employs TRBV12-3 or TRBV12-4 and TRBJ2-2; 8 bases line up with TRBD2. This CDR3 spans 15 amino acids. V lost 9 bases, J lost 6 bases, and 12 bases stayed unmatched. CDR3 in DNA: TGTGCCAGTGGATCAAGCGGGAGTAGGTCCGGGGAGCTGTTTTTT. Translation gives CASGSSGSRSGELFF.

The chain employs TRBV24-1 and TRBJ2-1, with 9 bases fitting TRBD2. This CDR3 comprises 21 residues. CDR1 is KGHDR, CDR2 SFDVKD, per germline. Trimming took 3 bases from V and 0 from J; bases not matched to a gene: 17. The CDR3 protein is CATSDTPPGLARFSSYNEQFF. DNA of the CDR3: TGTGCCACCAGTGATACACCACCGGGACTAGCTAGATTTAGCTCCTACAATGAGCAGTTCTTC.

CDR3 amino acids: CASSLSLGASYTF. For the CDR3, the DNA is TGTGCCAGCAGTTTATCGTTAGGGGCAAGCTACACCTTC. The V call is TRBV27, the J call TRBJ1-2; D possibly corresponds to TRBD1 (5 bases). This CDR3 has 13 residues. The germline CDR1 and CDR2 sequences are MNHEY and SMNVEV (reference sequence). V lost 0 bases, J lost 9 bases, and 11 bases lay in between.

Only one count was recorded for this clonotype. The chain is built from TRBV4-1 and TRBJ2-1, with a possible D match to TRBD2 (5 bases). The DNA end is a closer match to TRBJ2-7, so the J assignment may be wrong. Germline CDR1 is MGHRA and CDR2 is YSYEKL. CDR3 length equals 18 residues. The chain's CDR3 is CASSQDSELVTRYNEQYF. The CDR3 DNA follows: TGCGCCAGCAGCCAAGATAGCGAATTGGTAACAAGATACAATGAGCAGTACTTC.

As regards this clonotype: One junction end does not reproduce the germline sequence, and a read error may be involved. The chain is built from TRBV14 and TRBJ2-4, with TRBD2 matching 13 bases. The J call could be wrong; TRBJ2-5 is a better fit for the DNA end. CDR1 and CDR2 (germline): SGHDN, FVKESK. The CDR3 has 15 amino acids. For the CDR3, the DNA is TGTGCCTGCAGCCGGACTAGCGGGAGAGGGGAGACCCAGTACTTC. As protein: CACSRTSGRGETQYF.

The V call is TRBV3-1, the J call TRBJ2-5, with 7 nucleotides matching TRBD1. Germline trimming cut 3 bases from V and 5 bases from J; bases unmatched to any gene: 9. Germline-derived CDR1 and CDR2 are LGHDT and YNNKEL (reference sequence). The length of the CDR3 is 15 residues. The CDR3 coding sequence is TGTGCCAGCAGCCAGACAGGGACGGTGCGGGAGACCCAGTACTTC. This translates into CASSQTGTVRETQYF.